What follows are 26 T cell receptor beta chains derived from one specimen sequenced in a study of T cell responses to AZD1222 COVID-19 vaccine (dated by TCRdb to 2020 to 2022). The meaning of the sample's time point label: baseline before first vaccination. Library preparation was by the immunoSEQ multiplex PCR assay. Entries here come from immuneACCESS through TCRdb and include only in-frame sequences with V and J called. Some clones fail to appear in such tables; in the studies checked, an unresolved V gene covers under half of the shortfall, and the cause of the remainder is unknown. The sample contains 100,000 or so clones, about 86% of them found a single time. The top ten clones comprise roughly 1.4% of the sample. This sample comprised peripheral blood, obtained on day 0 of AZD1222 vaccination. The receptors come from an adult in good health.

This clone was counted only a few times. The chain is built from TRBV7-2 and TRBJ1-4, with TRBD1 identical over 9 bases. The CDR3 totals 16 residues. V was clipped by 1 base and J by 7 bases; unmatched bases: 7. Germline V gene sequence: CDR1 SGHTA, CDR2 FQGNSA. CDR3 amino acids: CASSLVPGTGFEKLFF. The CDR3, as DNA: TGTGCCAGCAGCTTAGTACCCGGGACAGGGTTTGAAAAACTGTTTTTT.

The chain recombines TRBV14 with TRBJ1-1, with D unclear. Between the trimmed V and J ends, which lost 0 bases and 11 bases, there was a span of 13 bases. There are 13 residues in the CDR3. CDR1 is SGHDN, CDR2 FVKESK, per germline. The CDR3 is CASSQEQITPAFF. Written as DNA, the CDR3 is TGTGCCAGCAGCCAAGAACAGATCACCCCGGCTTTCTTT.

The chain couples TRBV29-1 to TRBJ1-2; D call uncertain. V was clipped by 2 bases and J by 2 bases, with 12 bases between them. The CDR3 totals 14 residues. From germline, CDR1 is SQVTM and CDR2 ANQGSEA. The CDR3 sequence is CSVETRERNYGYTF. CDR3 DNA: TGCAGCGTTGAAACTAGGGAACGAAACTATGGCTACACCTTC.

The genes are TRBV29-1 and TRBJ1-2; D is undetermined. The germline gives CDR1 SQVTM, CDR2 ANQGSEA. The CDR3 is 12 amino acids. Trimming cost V 4 bases and J 8 bases, with 14 bases left between them. CDR3 DNA: TGCAGCGTTGTTCCTCTCGACGGGGGCTACACCTTC. As protein: CSVVPLDGGYTF.

This chain's CDR3 is CASSPRQGETYEQYF. The DNA of the CDR3 is TGTGCCAGCAGTCCCCGACAGGGAGAAACCTACGAGCAGTACTTC. This chain joins TRBV6-5 and TRBJ2-7, with 7 positions matching TRBD1. The CDR3 sequence is 15 residues long. V shed 5 bases, J shed 2 bases, and the junction held 9 bases outside the gene matches. The germline gives CDR1 MNHEY, CDR2 SVGAGI.

The rearrangement uses TRBV28 and TRBJ1-5; TRBD1 matches 7 bases. Germline values: CDR1 MDHEN, CDR2 SYDVKM. The CDR3 extends over 17 amino acids. V shed 1 base and J 3 bases; nucleotides not matched to a gene: 9. For the CDR3, the DNA is TGTGCCAGCAGTTTATCGGCAGGGGGAGTATCCAATCAGCCCCAGCATTTT. Translated: CASSLSAGGVSNQPQHF.

The chain carries TRBV7-9 and TRBJ1-1; TRBD1 matches 8 bases. Trimming cost V 5 bases and J 3 bases; bases outside gene matches: 8. Germline V lookup: CDR1 SEHNR, CDR2 FQNEAQ (reference sequence). The CDR3 covers 15 residues. Here the CDR3 DNA reads TGTGCCAGCAGCCCTAGGACAGGGAGGGACACTGAAGCTTTCTTT. Residues: CASSPRTGRDTEAFF.

The genes are TRBV7-3 and TRBJ2-1; possible D gene TRBD1, 5 bases. This CDR3 comprises 13 residues. CDR1 is SGHTA and CDR2 is FQGTGA in the germline V gene. V gave up 5 bases and J gave up 6 bases, with 11 bases separating them. The CDR3: CASSSGAVNEQFF. Written as DNA, the CDR3 is TGTGCCAGCAGCAGTGGGGCAGTCAATGAGCAGTTCTTC.

This chain uses TRBV7-2 with TRBJ1-1, with 7 positions matching TRBD1. V dropped 6 bases and J dropped 1; count of bases not matched to a gene: 5. The CDR3 loop spans 14 amino acids. The germline V gene encodes CDR1 SGHTA and CDR2 FQGNSA. The CDR3 DNA follows: TGTGCCAGCAGACAAGGACAGGAGAACACTGAAGCTTTCTTT. Its protein is CASRQGQENTEAFF.

The V gene is TRBV9, the J gene TRBJ1-1; no definite D call. V lost 3 bases and J lost 0, with 6 bases in between. The CDR3 length is 13 residues. Germline loops: CDR1 SGDLS, CDR2 YYNGEE. The CDR3, as DNA: TGTGCCAGCAGCGGCGGGGTGAACACTGAAGCTTTCTTT. It yields the protein CASSGGVNTEAFF. Looking up the rest from reference TRBV9 and TRBJ1-1 gives the full variable domain: DSGVTQTPKHLITATGQRVTLRCSPRSGDLSVYWYQQSLDQGLQFLIQYYNGEERAKGNILERFSAQQFPDLHSELNLSSLELGDSALYFCASSGGVNTEAFFGQGTRLTVV.

The genes are TRBV7-9 and TRBJ1-3, with D perhaps TRBD1 (5 bases). Trimming left V 0 bases short and J 0 bases short, with 9 bases between. Germline-derived CDR1 and CDR2 are SEHNR and FQNEAQ (reference sequence). The CDR3 sequence is 16 residues long. The CDR3 region is CASSLARGNSGNTIYF. CDR3 sequence (DNA): TGTGCCAGCAGCTTAGCGAGGGGTAACTCTGGAAACACCATATATTTT.

This chain connects TRBV7-2 to TRBJ1-5; D is unclear. Trimming removed 2 bases at V and 4 bases at J, with 12 bases between. Germline-derived CDR1 and CDR2 are SGHTA and FQGNSA. The CDR3 extends over 15 amino acids. The CDR3 bases are TGTGCCAGCAGCTTATTATTGACGGGGAATCAGCCCCAGCATTTT. Amino acid sequence: CASSLLLTGNQPQHF.

This sequence joins TRBV6-5 and TRBJ1-1; D is undetermined. V lost 0 bases and J lost 8, with 7 bases in between. Germline CDR1 and CDR2: MNHEY and SVGAGI. The CDR3 runs to 12 residues. CDR3 bases: TGTGCCAGCAGTTACTCGGCCAGGGAAGCTTTCTTT. Encoded protein: CASSYSAREAFF.

This rearrangement joins TRBV2 to TRBJ1-1; D remains unclear. CDR1 SNHLY and CDR2 FYNNEI come from the germline V gene. V lost 3 bases, J lost 3 bases, and 11 bases lay in between. The CDR3 has 14 amino acids. The CDR3, as DNA: TGTGCCAGCAGTGAGAGGGCGGTGTACACTGAAGCTTTCTTT. It encodes CASSERAVYTEAFF.

The genes are TRBV27 and TRBJ1-4, with 9 nucleotides matching TRBD1. CDR3 length equals 14 residues. The V gene end was trimmed by 5 bases and the J gene end by 6 bases; junction bases not matched to a gene: 4. CDR1 and CDR2 (germline): MNHEY, SMNVEV (reference sequence). CDR3 residues: CASSRDRGDEKLFF. Written as DNA, the CDR3 is TGTGCCAGCAGTCGAGACAGGGGGGATGAAAAACTGTTTTTT.

This sequence joins TRBV7-9 and TRBJ2-1; 11 positions match TRBD2. The V gene's germline CDR1 is SEHNR and CDR2 FQNEAQ (reference sequence). Trimming took 0 bases from V and 14 from J; bases not matched to a gene: 9. CDR3 length equals 15 residues. In DNA, the CDR3 is TGTGCCAGCAGCTTAGCCCGACTAGCGGGGCGGCGGGAGTTCTTC. Residues: CASSLARLAGRREFF.

This rearrangement joins TRBV2 to TRBJ2-1; 9 nucleotides match TRBD2. This CDR3 is built from 17 residues. With 7 bases clipped from V and 0 bases from J, the junction kept 10 bases outside the gene matches. Per the germline V gene, CDR1 is SNHLY and CDR2 is FYNNEI. CDR3: CASKGLAPRSSYNEQFF. In nucleotides, the CDR3 is TGTGCCAGCAAGGGACTAGCTCCCCGAAGCTCCTACAATGAGCAGTTCTTC.

This chain joins TRBV28 and TRBJ1-2, with 11 bases matching TRBD1. This CDR3 is 13 amino acids long. V shed 8 bases, J shed 8 bases, and the junction held 7 bases outside the gene matches. Germline CDR1 and CDR2: MDHEN and SYDVKM. As DNA, the CDR3 is TGTGCCAGCCAGGACAGGGGGCGCCAAGGCTACACCTTC. Its translation: CASQDRGRQGYTF.

This chain connects TRBV30 to TRBJ2-3; D unclear. The V and J ends lost 0 bases and 0 bases respectively, with 7 bases between them. This CDR3 region has 14 residues. The germline gives CDR1 GTSNPN, CDR2 SVGIG (reference sequence). CDR3 region: CAWSVGVSTDTQYF. The DNA of the CDR3 is TGTGCCTGGAGTGTAGGTGTCAGCACAGATACGCAGTATTTT.

This clone was counted many times. The CDR3 DNA reads as TGTGCCAGCAGTTATCAACACACCCCTTCTGGAGAGCAGTACTTC. This sequence encodes CASSYQHTPSGEQYF. The chain couples TRBV6-2 or TRBV6-3 to TRBJ2-7; D remains unclear. CDR3 size: 15 residues. Germline-derived CDR1 and CDR2 are MNHEY and SVGEGT. Trimming shortened V by 3 bases and J by 7 bases, and 19 bases separated the two germline ends.

Judged by abundance, this clone is medium-sized. This sequence joins TRBV4-1 and TRBJ1-6, with a tentative D call TRBD1 (5 bases). The CDR3 extends over 16 amino acids. Germline V gene data show CDR1 as MGHRA and CDR2 as YSYEKL. Trimming removed 0 bases from V and 8 bases from J, with 14 bases in between. The CDR3 sequence is CASSQDRAGWDSPLHF. The CDR3 DNA follows: TGCGCCAGCAGCCAAGATAGGGCAGGGTGGGATTCACCCCTCCACTTT.

The genes are TRBV4-1 and TRBJ2-1; no definite D call. The CDR3 spans 16 residues. Per the germline V gene, CDR1 is MGHRA and CDR2 is YSYEKL. The V end lost 4 bases, the J end lost 7 bases, and 20 bases lay between the germline ends. CDR3 residues: CASSPPLGIARNEQFF. CDR3 nucleotides: TGCGCCAGCAGCCCACCCCTTGGAATAGCAAGGAATGAGCAGTTCTTC.

For the CDR3, the DNA is TGTGCCAGCAGTGATTCGCTTATCAATGAGCAGTTCTTC. Amino acids: CASSDSLINEQFF. The chain carries TRBV25-1 and TRBJ2-1, with no clear D. Trimming pared 3 bases from V and 6 bases from J, leaving 9 bases between. Germline CDR1 reads MGHDK; CDR2 reads SYGVNS. The CDR3 extends over 13 amino acids.

V is TRBV20-1 and J is TRBJ2-1; D unclear. In germline, CDR1 is DFQATT, CDR2 SNEGSKA (reference sequence). Trimming shortened V by 3 bases and J by 6 bases, and 6 bases separated the two germline ends. The CDR3 extends over 11 amino acids. The DNA for the CDR3 is TGCAGTGCTAGGGGTAGCAATGAGCAGTTCTTC. It translates to CSARGSNEQFF.

This clone was counted between two and nine times. The chain employs TRBV29-1 and TRBJ2-1; 13 bases agree with TRBD2. Losses at the gene ends were 3 bases for V and 8 bases for J; bases not matched to a gene: 10. The CDR3 extends over 16 amino acids. Germline loops: CDR1 SQVTM, CDR2 ANQGSEA. Written as DNA, the CDR3 is TGCAGCGTTGATCCACGGACTAGCGGGAGTATGGATGAGCAGTTCTTC. Translation: CSVDPRTSGSMDEQFF.

This clone came up once. The chain is built from TRBV4-2 and TRBJ2-1, with 10 bases lining up with TRBD2. Germline V lookup: CDR1 LGHNA, CDR2 YNFKEQ. This CDR3 is built from 17 residues. The V gene end was trimmed by 2 bases and the J gene end by 5 bases; junction bases not matched to a gene: 9. The CDR3 bases are TGTGCCAGCAGCCAAAACGTTCGGACTAGCGGAAACAATGAGCAGTTCTTC. It yields the protein CASSQNVRTSGNNEQFF.